This TCR beta chain is from a study of blood T cell repertoires in COVID-19. Looking at the study overall: COVID-19 samples collected from the United States, Italy and Spain covered acute and convalescent phases. PBMCs, B-cell-depleted T cells, or T cells provided the cDNA or gDNA that made up the material.

The CDR3 covers 12 residues. Trimming took 2 bases from V and 8 from J, leaving 9 bases between them. From germline, CDR1 is LGHDT and CDR2 YNNKEL (reference sequence). Under the authors' procedure: How many nucleated cells were present was estimated from reference gene primer amplification. Sequencing was performed with immunoSEQ multiplex PCR; in TCRdb, only in-frame clones are kept and a portion is missing. The V and J calls and clone size come from that table; D and trimming were worked out from the DNA. Among under 450,000 clones listed, roughly four fifths were seen once. The source of this sequence is a human donor with acute or convalescent COVID-19. The donor label of this sample is uncertain. Sequencing was performed on peripheral blood. V usage is TRBV3-1 (or the pseudogene TRBV3-2) and J usage is TRBJ1-2; the D is unclear. Here the CDR3 DNA reads TGTGCCAGCAGCCAAACGCCGGGGGGCTACACCTTC. Encoded protein: CASSQTPGGYTF.